Below, 28 T cell receptor beta chains from the same sample are listed, as sequenced in a study of post-analysis software for immune sequencing data. Whole-study findings and limits: Controls showed lower frequencies than patients for four to six TRBV segments, and TRBV5-6, TRBV5-1 and TRBV20-1 were among these.

Unique molecular identifiers had been added to the TCR beta cDNA libraries. MiXCR, run by TCRdb on the PCR reads, gives a single entry per CDR3 protein. The sample holds about 540,000 distinct CDR3 sequences, less than 40% seen once. Antigens for these TCRs are unknown. Sample: blood. Receptors were obtained from a girl between 2 and 17 years old with multiple sclerosis.

This clonotype was recorded a few times. The genes are TRBV20-1 and TRBJ2-5; D not resolved. This CDR3 region has 13 residues. Germline V gene sequence: CDR1 DFQATT, CDR2 SNEGSKA (reference sequence). V lost 2 bases to trimming and J lost 2 bases, with 9 bases between them. The CDR3 protein is CSARNPGQETQYF. The CDR3 DNA follows: TGCAGTGCTAGAAATCCAGGTCAAGAGACCCAGTACTTC.

V and J are TRBV6-4 and TRBJ2-1, with 14 bases matching TRBD2. Germline CDR1 is MRHNA and CDR2 is SNTAGT. The CDR3 spans 15 residues. Trimming took 7 bases from V and 8 from J; bases not matched to a gene: 7. CDR3 residues: CASTWTSGGRDEQFF. The CDR3 bases are TGTGCCAGCACCTGGACTAGCGGGGGGAGAGATGAGCAGTTCTTC.

J is TRBJ1-2 and V is TRBV12-3 or TRBV12-4, with a possible D match to TRBD1 (6 bases). The CDR3 runs 16 residues. Trimming shortened V by 6 bases and J by 5 bases, and 22 bases separated the two germline ends. The CDR3 DNA sequence: TGTGCCAGCAGCCCCCTACCGGGGGGCGCGGGGTATGGCTACACCTTC. This encodes CASSPLPGGAGYGYTF.

This clonotype was counted between two and nine times. The chain has TRBV6-5 and TRBJ1-2; 8 bases are shared with TRBD1. From germline, CDR1 is MNHEY and CDR2 SVGAGI. CDR3 length equals 15 residues. The V and J ends lost 3 bases and 0 bases, in that order; junction bases with no gene match: 3. The CDR3 sequence is CASSYTTGANYGYTF. CDR3 DNA sequence: TGTGCCAGCAGTTATACGACAGGGGCTAACTATGGCTACACCTTC.

This chain uses TRBV2 with TRBJ2-1; D is unclear. With the DNA end fitting TRBJ2-7 better, the J assignment may be wrong. Germline CDR1 and CDR2: SNHLY and FYNNEI. This CDR3 contains 18 residues. CDR3 sequence (DNA): TGTGCCAGCAGTGAGGTCGCTCCCGGCCCATTATCCTACAATGAGCAGTACTTC. Translating gives CASSEVAPGPLSYNEQYF.

The V gene is TRBV5-1, the J gene TRBJ1-4; the D is unclear. V dropped 7 bases and J dropped 7 bases, with 17 bases sitting between them. The CDR3 consists of 14 residues. The germline gives CDR1 SGHRS, CDR2 YFSETQ. The CDR3 DNA is TGCGCCAGCCAAGCGACGGGGTGGGGTGAAAAACTGTTTTTT. Its protein product is CASQATGWGEKLFF.

This clonotype was picked up a small number of times. The chain links TRBV20-1 to TRBJ2-3; no definite D call. CDR3 length: 14 amino acids. V lost 6 bases to trimming and J lost 4 bases, with 17 bases between them. Germline V lookup: CDR1 DFQATT, CDR2 SNEGSKA (reference sequence). CDR3 loop: CSAPPGVGADTQYF. CDR3 coding DNA: TGCAGTGCCCCCCCTGGAGTGGGCGCAGATACGCAGTATTTT.

With respect to this clonotype: Its ends do not fully match the called genes, so a read error is possible. The chain has TRBV29-1 and TRBJ2-1, with D perhaps matching TRBD1 or TRBD2 (6 bases each). Germline V gene lookup returns CDR1 SQVTM and CDR2 ANQGSEA. This CDR3 contains 16 residues. CDR3 region: CSVEGGGGNSYNEQFF. Here the CDR3 DNA reads TGCAGTGTTGAAGGGGGTGGAGGGAACTCCTACAATGAGCAGTTCTTC.

The rearrangement uses TRBV12-5 and TRBJ2-1; 11 bases align to TRBD1. Germline V lookup: CDR1 LGHNT, CDR2 FRNRAP. J was trimmed by 4 bases and V by 1 base; bases with no gene match: 3. The CDR3 consists of 16 residues. The CDR3 reads CASGLAGTGGYNEQFF. Written as DNA, the CDR3 is TGTGCTAGTGGTTTGGCCGGGACAGGGGGATACAATGAGCAGTTCTTC. Variable domain in full (rest from reference TRBV12-5 and TRBJ2-1): DARVTQTPRHKVTEMGQEVTMRCQPILGHNTVFWYRQTMMQGLELLAYFRNRAPLDDSGMPKDRFSAEMPDATLATLKIQPSEPRDSAVYFCASGLAGTGGYNEQFFGPGTRLTVL.

This clonotype came up a few times. The chain joins TRBV11-2 to TRBJ1-1; D not resolved. Deletions cut 6 bases from V and 3 bases from J, with 11 bases between. The CDR3 spans 13 residues. Germline V gives CDR1 SGHAT, CDR2 FQNNGV. As DNA, the CDR3 is TGTGCCAGCAGTAGATACAGTTACACTGAAGCTTTCTTT. Translation: CASSRYSYTEAFF.

There are a few counts of this clonotype. This chain connects TRBV7-9 to TRBJ1-1, with no clear D. V was clipped by 3 bases and J by 3 bases, with 8 bases between them. CDR3 length: 13 residues. Per the germline V gene, CDR1 is SEHNR and CDR2 is FQNEAQ (reference sequence). The CDR3 spells CASSFDMDTEAFF. CDR3 nucleotides: TGTGCCAGCAGCTTCGACATGGACACTGAAGCTTTCTTT.

The genes are TRBV6-6 and TRBJ1-2; 8 nucleotides align to TRBD1. Germline-derived CDR1 and CDR2 are MNHNY and SVGAGI (reference sequence). The CDR3 loop spans 13 amino acids. Unmatched junction bases numbered 8, after V lost 6 bases and J lost 8 bases. CDR3 in amino acids: CASRPGQAWGYTF. CDR3 DNA: TGTGCCAGCAGGCCGGGACAGGCATGGGGCTACACCTTC.

There are a few counts of this clonotype. This chain connects TRBV24-1 to TRBJ2-3; D is perhaps TRBD1 or TRBD2 (5 bases each). With 1 base removed from V and 4 bases from J, the gap between germline ends came to 20 bases. Germline assignment: CDR1 KGHDR and CDR2 SFDVKD. This CDR3 contains 18 residues. As DNA, the CDR3 is TGTGCCACCAGTGATTTAAGGGGACCGATTATGAGCCCAGATACGCAGTATTTT. This gives the protein CATSDLRGPIMSPDTQYF.

This clonotype occurred a few times. The chain joins TRBV6-5 to TRBJ1-2, with 7 bases fitting TRBD1. Germline assignment: CDR1 MNHEY and CDR2 SVGAGI. V was pared by 2 bases and J by 4 bases, with 10 bases of the junction left unmatched. CDR3 length: 16 amino acids. CDR3 nucleotide sequence: TGTGCCAGCAGTTACCCCGCCGGAGGGGGCGGCTATGGCTACACCTTC. This sequence encodes CASSYPAGGGGYGYTF.

This clonotype occurred many times. This rearrangement joins TRBV6-5 to TRBJ2-4; 8 bases are shared with TRBD1. CDR3 length equals 15 residues. Germline assignment: CDR1 MNHEY and CDR2 SVGAGI. The V gene end was trimmed by 7 bases and the J gene end by 5 bases; junction bases not matched to a gene: 10. The CDR3 DNA reads as TGTGCCAGCAAGTTGACCGGGACAGGAGAAAACATTCAGTACTTC. Encoded protein: CASKLTGTGENIQYF.

The V gene is TRBV20-1, the J gene TRBJ2-1; no reliable D call. Germline CDR1 DFQATT, CDR2 SNEGSKA (reference sequence). The V and J ends lost 2 bases and 3 bases respectively, with 8 bases between them. CDR3 length: 13 residues. The CDR3 region is CSARKQFYNEQFF. The DNA of the CDR3 is TGCAGTGCTAGAAAACAGTTCTACAATGAGCAGTTCTTC.

This clonotype was seen a handful of times. V and J are TRBV10-3 and TRBJ2-3; D uncertain. Germline values: CDR1 ENHRY, CDR2 SYGVKD. With 4 bases removed from V and 2 bases from J, the gap between germline ends came to 13 bases. The CDR3 extends over 15 amino acids. CDR3 region: CAISVDRGYTDTQYF. As DNA, the CDR3 is TGTGCCATCAGTGTGGACCGAGGATACACAGATACGCAGTATTTT.

As regards this clonotype: A much larger clonotype is one base distant, so this may be a read error. This chain links TRBV9 with TRBJ1-2; D unresolved. CDR1 is SGDLS and CDR2 is YYNGEE in the germline V gene. V shed 1 base and J shed 1 base, with 11 bases lying between them. This CDR3 has 15 amino acids. The CDR3: CASSVLGGLNYGYTF. The CDR3 nucleotides read TGTGCCAGCAGCGTATTAGGCGGCCTTAACTATGGCTACACCTTC.

This clonotype was seen a few times. The chain couples TRBV12-3 or TRBV12-4 to TRBJ2-1, with D uncertain. Trimming took 4 bases from V and 0 from J, leaving 10 bases between them. This CDR3 region has 15 residues. This chain's CDR3 is CASSSRVDSYNEQFF. The CDR3 DNA sequence: TGTGCCAGCAGTTCCCGGGTAGACTCCTACAATGAGCAGTTCTTC.

This clonotype turned up a few times. V gene TRBV4-1 combines with J gene TRBJ2-1; D gene ambiguous. V was shortened by 4 bases and J by 3 bases, with 10 bases between the two germline ends. The length of the CDR3 is 14 residues. Germline CDR1 MGHRA, CDR2 YSYEKL. CDR3 nucleotides: TGCGCCAGCAGCCCCGGACGGGTCTACAATGAGCAGTTCTTC. The encoded protein is CASSPGRVYNEQFF.

The genes are TRBV5-1 and TRBJ2-3; D gene unclear. V lost 0 bases to trimming and J lost 0 bases, with 14 bases between them. This CDR3 is built from 17 residues. CDR1 is SGHRS, CDR2 YFSETQ, per germline. The CDR3 is CASSLAPASTSTDTQYF. The CDR3 bases are TGCGCCAGCAGCTTGGCTCCGGCCTCCACTAGCACAGATACGCAGTATTTT. The variable domain in full, with the rest retrieved from reference TRBV5-1 and TRBJ2-3, is KAGVTQTPRYLIKTRGQQVTLSCSPISGHRSVSWYQQTPGQGLQFLFEYFSETQRNKGNFPGRFSGRQFSNSRSEMNVSTLELGDSALYLCASSLAPASTSTDTQYFGPGTRLTVL.

The chain joins TRBV5-1 to TRBJ1-6; TRBD1 is a possible D gene (5 bases). The germline V gene encodes CDR1 SGHRS and CDR2 YFSETQ. CDR3 length equals 14 residues. V lost 2 bases and J 6 bases, leaving 9 bases between the germline ends. CDR3 residues: CASSFPGSNSPLHF. For the CDR3, the DNA is TGCGCCAGCAGCTTCCCAGGGTCTAATTCACCCCTCCACTTT.

The chain links TRBV4-1 to TRBJ1-2; unclear D gene. V dropped 0 bases and J dropped 0 bases, with 5 bases sitting between them. The CDR3 spans 14 residues. The germline V gene has CDR1 MGHRA and CDR2 YSYEKL. The CDR3 sequence: CASSQDDPNYGYTF. As DNA, the CDR3 is TGCGCCAGCAGCCAAGACGACCCTAACTATGGCTACACCTTC.

The chain uses TRBV5-1 and TRBJ2-5, with 9 bases matching TRBD2. Unmatched junction bases numbered 3, after V lost 5 bases and J lost 1 base. The CDR3 has 14 residues. Germline V gene data show CDR1 as SGHRS and CDR2 as YFSETQ. CDR3 in DNA: TGCGCCAGCAGTGCGGGGGGGACCCAAGAGACCCAGTACTTC. Encoded protein: CASSAGGTQETQYF.

The chain couples TRBV20-1 to TRBJ2-1; 10 nucleotides line up with TRBD2. The CDR3 is made up of 14 amino acids. In germline, CDR1 is DFQATT, CDR2 SNEGSKA (reference sequence). The V segment lost 5 bases and the J segment 3 bases; nucleotides outside the gene matches: 4. The CDR3 loop is CSAGSSGGYNEQFF. DNA for the CDR3: TGCAGTGCTGGTTCTAGCGGGGGCTACAATGAGCAGTTCTTC.

The V gene is TRBV20-1, the J gene TRBJ2-3, with 9 bases fitting TRBD1. The CDR3 runs to 18 residues. Per the germline V gene, CDR1 is DFQATT and CDR2 is SNEGSKA (reference sequence). V trimming: 5 bases; J trimming: 8 bases; junction bases outside the gene matches: 23. The CDR3 spells CSAPIYSGTGLDRGTQYF. The CDR3 DNA reads as TGCAGTGCTCCGATATATTCCGGGACAGGGCTCGACAGGGGTACGCAGTATTTT.

V gene TRBV15 combines with J gene TRBJ2-2; D is unresolved. Germline-derived CDR1 and CDR2 are LNHNV and YYDKDF (reference sequence). CDR3 length: 14 residues. V was clipped by 1 base and J by 1 base, with 4 bases between them. The CDR3 DNA follows: TGTGCCACCAGCAGAGGCCTGAACACCGGGGAGCTGTTTTTT. It translates to CATSRGLNTGELFF.

The table lists this clonotype with a few counts. The chain recombines TRBV15 with TRBJ1-1; the D is unclear. The germline V and J ends were trimmed by 3 bases and 3 bases, with 8 bases remaining between them. Looked up from germline, CDR1 is LNHNV and CDR2 is YYDKDF (reference sequence). The CDR3 is 13 residues long. The CDR3 is CATSSYRDTEAFF. DNA for the CDR3: TGTGCCACCAGCAGTTACCGGGACACTGAAGCTTTCTTT. Full variable domain (rest looked up from reference TRBV15 and TRBJ1-1): DAMVIQNPRYQVTQFGKPVTLSCSQTLNHNVMYWYQQKSSQAPKLLFHYYDKDFNNEADTPDNFQSRRPNTSFCFLDIRSPGLGDTAMYLCATSSYRDTEAFFGQGTRLTVV.